The 19 T cell receptor beta chains given below trace back to one sample, sequenced in a study of blood T cell repertoires in COVID-19. Profiling relied on immunoSEQ multiplex PCR, and the TCRdb table lists in-frame clones only, not all of them. The top ten clones hold roughly 2% of a sample with approximately 130,000 clones, almost 70% of them seen once. Sequenced: peripheral blood. Receptors were obtained from a woman aged 70-85 years with acute or convalescent COVID-19.

This clone has only one observation. This chain joins TRBV14 and TRBJ1-6; the D is unclear. V was shortened by 4 bases and J by 6 bases, with 7 bases between the two germline ends. The CDR3 length is 13 residues. Per germline, CDR1 SGHDN and CDR2 FVKESK. The DNA for the CDR3 is TGTGCCAGCAGCCCAAGACTTAATTCACCCCTCCACTTT. Protein: CASSPRLNSPLHF.

The chain carries TRBV5-6 and TRBJ2-3; TRBD1 matches 8 bases. Germline V gene sequence: CDR1 SGHDT, CDR2 YYEEEE. J was trimmed by 3 bases and V by 4 bases; bases with no gene match: 7. The CDR3 is 15 residues long. The CDR3 region has the DNA TGTGCCAGCAGCAAACTACAGGGGGGTACAGATACGCAGTATTTT. Its protein is CASSKLQGGTDTQYF. Together with reference TRBV5-6 and TRBJ2-3, the CDR3 gives the full variable domain: DAGVTQSPTHLIKTRGQQVTLRCSPKSGHDTVSWYQQALGQGPQFIFQYYEEEERQRGNFPDRFSGHQFPNYSSELNVNALLLGDSALYLCASSKLQGGTDTQYFGPGTRLTVL.

The chain uses TRBV6-6 and TRBJ2-7; 8 positions match TRBD1. This CDR3 region has 15 residues. The J segment lost 1 base and the V segment lost 5 bases, leaving 7 bases of the junction unmatched. Germline assignment: CDR1 MNHNY and CDR2 SVGAGI (reference sequence). CDR3 coding DNA: TGTGCCAGCAGTCCGGGACAGGAGACATCCTACGAGCAGTACTTC. Protein: CASSPGQETSYEQYF.

The genes are TRBV7-2 and TRBJ1-2, with TRBD1 matching 9 bases. The V and J ends lost 5 bases and 12 bases, in that order; junction bases with no gene match: 10. Germline V CDR1 and CDR2: SGHTA, FQGNSA. The CDR3 has 13 residues. CDR3 loop: CASSPAEGQGNTF. Written as DNA, the CDR3 is TGTGCCAGCAGCCCCGCCGAGGGACAGGGTAACACCTTC.

The chain uses TRBV11-2 and TRBJ2-5, with no clear D. The CDR3 is made up of 17 amino acids. The ends were cut back, 1 base at V and 1 base at J, with 16 bases in the middle. Per germline, CDR1 SGHAT and CDR2 FQNNGV. The CDR3 loop is CASSLGSRVDLQETQYF. In nucleotides, the CDR3 is TGTGCCAGCAGCTTAGGTTCTCGGGTAGACCTCCAAGAGACCCAGTACTTC.

In this sample, this clone turned up a few times. The rearrangement joins TRBV3-1 (or the pseudogene TRBV3-2) to TRBJ2-5, with 7 positions matching TRBD1. CDR1 is LGHDT and CDR2 is YNNKEL in the germline V gene (reference sequence). The CDR3 loop spans 14 amino acids. Trimming cost V 5 bases and J 5 bases; bases outside gene matches: 8. This chain's CDR3 is CASSKNRGRETQYF. The DNA of the CDR3 is TGTGCCAGCAGCAAAAACAGGGGACGCGAGACCCAGTACTTC.

This clone has a single count. The chain couples TRBV7-2 to TRBJ2-1; 12 bases align to TRBD2. V gave up 4 bases and J gave up 0 bases; unmatched junction bases: 7. The CDR3 loop spans 18 amino acids. The germline gives CDR1 SGHTA, CDR2 FQGNSA. CDR3 amino acids: CASSSGTSGLFSYNEQFF. The CDR3 region has the DNA TGTGCCAGCAGCTCGGGGACTAGCGGGTTGTTCTCCTACAATGAGCAGTTCTTC. Full variable domain (rest looked up from reference TRBV7-2 and TRBJ2-1): GAGVSQSPSNKVTEKGKDVELRCDPISGHTALYWYRQSLGQGLEFLIYFQGNSAPDKSGLPSDRFSAERTGGSVSTLTIQRTQQEDSAVYLCASSSGTSGLFSYNEQFFGPGTRLTVL.

This clone was observed a handful of times. This chain links TRBV29-1 with TRBJ2-1, with D perhaps matching TRBD1 (7 bases). V lost 4 bases and J 5 bases, leaving 12 bases between the germline ends. Germline V gene sequence: CDR1 SQVTM, CDR2 ANQGSEA. This CDR3 has 13 amino acids. CDR3 coding DNA: TGCAGCGTTGGGCGGGACAGCCACAATGAGCAGTTCTTC. Translation: CSVGRDSHNEQFF.

This chain connects TRBV6-5 to TRBJ1-1; 12 nucleotides agree with TRBD1. CDR3 length: 15 amino acids. V lost 6 bases to trimming and J lost 3 bases; unmatched junction nucleotides: 5. Germline CDR1 reads MNHEY; CDR2 reads SVGAGI. CDR3 nucleotide sequence: TGTGCCAGCAGGGGACAGGGGGCGGGGGACACTGAAGCTTTCTTT. It specifies CASRGQGAGDTEAFF.

The V call is TRBV5-1, the J call TRBJ2-1; 7 bases align to TRBD2. After removal of 0 bases from V and 8 bases from J, the junction contained 8 bases not matched to a gene. The CDR3 contains 15 residues. Germline CDR1 is SGHRS and CDR2 is YFSETQ. CDR3 in amino acids: CASSLGGRAKDEQFF. CDR3 nucleotides: TGCGCCAGCAGCTTGGGTGGGAGGGCCAAGGATGAGCAGTTCTTC.

This rearrangement joins TRBV6-5 to TRBJ1-2; 7 bases are shared with TRBD1. This CDR3 is 14 amino acids long. J lost 7 bases, V lost 7 bases, and 12 bases had no gene match. Germline assignment: CDR1 MNHEY and CDR2 SVGAGI. The CDR3 is CASTTARQGLGYTF. The CDR3 region has the DNA TGTGCCAGCACAACGGCCAGACAGGGTCTTGGCTACACCTTC.

The chain is built from TRBV2 and TRBJ2-5, with 9 bases identical to TRBD1. CDR1 is SNHLY, CDR2 FYNNEI, per germline. Losses at the gene ends were 6 bases for V and 5 bases for J; bases not matched to a gene: 13. CDR3 size: 16 residues. Written as DNA, the CDR3 is TGTGCCAGCAGCCTGAGGACAGGGGCCCCCTTGGAGACCCAGTACTTC. It is translated as CASSLRTGAPLETQYF.

This clone was counted between two and nine times. The chain employs TRBV6-1 and TRBJ2-7; 7 bases fit TRBD2. Unmatched junction bases numbered 9, after V lost 0 bases and J lost 7 bases. Germline V gives CDR1 MNHNS, CDR2 SASEGT. The CDR3 totals 15 residues. CDR3 nucleotide sequence: TGTGCCAGCAGTGAAGCGTCGCAGGGAGGGAGTGAGCAGTACTTC. This translates into CASSEASQGGSEQYF.

In its sample, this clone was seen a few times. The chain uses TRBV7-9 and TRBJ2-5, with D possibly being TRBD1 (6 bases). With 5 bases removed from V and 2 bases from J, the gap between germline ends came to 18 bases. Per germline, CDR1 SEHNR and CDR2 FQNEAQ (reference sequence). The CDR3 runs to 16 residues. For the CDR3, the DNA is TGTGCCAGCAGCGTTAGGCCGGGACATCCTCAAGAGACCCAGTACTTC. It yields the protein CASSVRPGHPQETQYF.

This clone appeared many times. The chain employs TRBV4-1 and TRBJ2-3; D possibly corresponds to TRBD2 (5 bases). The CDR3 runs to 14 residues. Between the trimmed V and J ends, which lost 0 bases and 7 bases, there was a span of 11 bases. CDR1 and CDR2 from the germline V gene are MGHRA and YSYEKL. The CDR3 nucleotides are TGCGCCAGCAGCCAAGAAACGGGATGGAATACGCAGTATTTT. It encodes CASSQETGWNTQYF.

V gene TRBV12-5 combines with J gene TRBJ2-3; the D is unclear. There are 16 residues in the CDR3. Germline V gene lookup returns CDR1 LGHNT and CDR2 FRNRAP. The V gene lost 6 bases and the J gene lost 2 bases, with 18 bases spanning the gap. The CDR3: CASGLSPPGATDTQYF. The DNA for the CDR3 is TGTGCTAGTGGACTATCCCCTCCCGGAGCCACAGATACGCAGTATTTT.

The J gene is TRBJ2-1, the V gene TRBV11-3; a possible D gene is TRBD1 (6 bases). Trimming took 2 bases from V and 10 from J, leaving 12 bases between them. There are 13 residues in the CDR3. Germline V gene lookup returns CDR1 SGHNT and CDR2 YENEEA. CDR3 sequence reads: CASSLFRGWEQFF. CDR3 nucleotides: TGTGCCAGCAGCTTATTCAGGGGCTGGGAGCAGTTCTTC.

The chain combines TRBV7-8 with TRBJ2-7; the D gene is possibly TRBD1 (6 bases). This CDR3 region has 12 residues. The germline V gene encodes CDR1 SGHVS and CDR2 FQNEAQ. Trimming took 5 bases from V and 2 from J, leaving 7 bases between them. CDR3 nucleotide sequence: TGTGCCAGCAGCCCAGGGGCCTACGAGCAGTACTTC. Translating gives CASSPGAYEQYF.

The V gene is TRBV10-2, the J gene TRBJ2-2, with 10 bases matching TRBD1. The CDR3 extends over 15 amino acids. The V gene's germline CDR1 is WSHSY and CDR2 SAAADI. J was trimmed by 6 bases and V by 8 bases; bases with no gene match: 9. For the CDR3, the DNA is TGCGCCAGCCTCCGAGGGACAGGGGTGGCCGGGGAGCTGTTTTTT. It translates to CASLRGTGVAGELFF.